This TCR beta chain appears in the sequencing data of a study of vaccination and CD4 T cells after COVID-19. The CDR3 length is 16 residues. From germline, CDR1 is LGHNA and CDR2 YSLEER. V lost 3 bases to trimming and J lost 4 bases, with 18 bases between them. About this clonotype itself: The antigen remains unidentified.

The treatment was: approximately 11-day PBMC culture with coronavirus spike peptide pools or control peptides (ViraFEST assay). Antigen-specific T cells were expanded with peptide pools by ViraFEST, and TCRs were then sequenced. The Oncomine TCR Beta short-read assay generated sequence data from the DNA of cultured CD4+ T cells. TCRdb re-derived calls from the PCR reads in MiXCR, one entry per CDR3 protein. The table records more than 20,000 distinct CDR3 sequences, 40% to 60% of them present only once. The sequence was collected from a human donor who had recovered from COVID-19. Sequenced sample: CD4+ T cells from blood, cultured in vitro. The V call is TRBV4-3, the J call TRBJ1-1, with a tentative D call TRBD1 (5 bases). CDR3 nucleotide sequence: TGCGCCAGCAGCCAGGTTGGACGGGGGGGGATCACTGAAGCTTTCTTT. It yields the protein CASSQVGRGGITEAFF.